In its sample, the clone carrying this T cell receptor (beta chain) was seen a few times. Its antigen is as yet unknown. After constant-region reverse-primer amplification, full-length variable regions underwent semi-nested PCR with Nested Universal Primer A. In TCRdb, the 5' RACE reads were re-called with MiXCR into one record per CDR3 protein. The data hold roughly 39,000 distinct CDR3 sequences, with 15% to 20% observed a single time. Naive CD4+ cells had CD25+ Tregs removed. Study-wide findings and caveats: Tumor memory CD4+ T cell TCR gene usage clustered with blood and lymph node memory CD4+ cells and lymph node naive CD4+ cells.

This CDR3 has 14 amino acids. Trimming stripped 5 bases from V and 3 bases from J, with 14 bases between. Germline values: CDR1 SGHRS, CDR2 YFSETQ. The receptor comes from a female donor with breast cancer. Sequenced sample: naive CD4+ T cells sorted from a lymph node. The subset was: naive CD4+ T cells, CD4+CD45RA+CD25-. The gene calls are TRBV5-1 and TRBJ1-2, with TRBD1 as a possible D gene (5 bases). The CDR3 is CASSSLEGHYGYTF. The CDR3 DNA follows: TGCGCCAGCAGTTCGCTGGAGGGACACTATGGCTACACCTTC.